A selection of T cell receptor beta chains follows, all from one sample in a study of blood T cells in healthy people across ages. TCRdb processed the 5' RACE reads anew with MiXCR; each CDR3 protein has one entry. Of around 670,000 distinct CDR3 sequences in the sample, about 28% were seen once. Sequencing was performed on blood. The origin of the receptors is an elderly woman in good health. Each CDR3 is given with its conserved first and last residue.

V gene	J gene	CDR3 protein
TRBV5-1	TRBJ1-2	CASSLLGENGGYTF
TRBV28	TRBJ1-6	CASSLPTGGKSPLHF
TRBV7-9	TRBJ2-1	CASSSFAQGGYNEQFF
TRBV27	TRBJ2-7	CASSPAGWAEQYF
TRBV7-2	NA	CAGSPKTGWHIQYF
TRBV11-2	TRBJ2-1	CASSTTSGGPNEQFF
TRBV28	TRBJ1-4	CASSLPGFTNEKLFF
TRBV20-1	TRBJ2-1	CSALAVAGDPYNEQFF
TRBV3-1	TRBJ2-3	CASSQLRPGGLTDTQYF
TRBV29-1	TRBJ2-4	CSVEDKVRIQYF
TRBV7-6	TRBJ2-1	CASSLQQGSYNERFF
TRBV20-1	TRBJ2-4	CSAIAGANIQYF
TRBV24-1	TRBJ1-2	CATSDDRAYGYTF
TRBV12-3/TRBV12-4	TRBJ2-5	CASSPRGRGMVEQYF
TRBV3-1	TRBJ2-3	CASSQGETLLDTQYF
TRBV7-2	TRBJ2-1	CASRSAGGRSYNEQFF
TRBV27	TRBJ1-1	CASGRQGRTEAFF
TRBV5-1	TRBJ2-5	CASSRRDGKETQYF
TRBV5-6	TRBJ2-1	CASRNRLVGAGEQFF
TRBV7-9	TRBJ2-1	CASTITGASGGNEQFF
TRBV5-4	TRBJ2-4	CASSLGGQGERQKNIQYF
TRBV28	TRBJ2-3	CASSLNGGAVDTQYF
TRBV14	TRBJ2-5	CASSHGGRGTQETQYF
TRBV20-1	TRBJ2-7	CSTRARARGYEQYF
TRBV7-9	TRBJ1-2	CASRGDSFNYGYTF
TRBV4-1	TRBJ2-1	CASSQETLAGVGEQFF
TRBV27	TRBJ2-3	CASSLVGGATDTQYF
TRBV20-1	NA	CSASGETQYF
TRBV3-1	TRBJ1-4	CASSRRLAATNEKLFF
TRBV7-9	TRBJ2-1	CASSPDLFSYNEQFF
TRBV7-6	TRBJ2-3	CASSRSAGDTQYF
TRBV20-1	TRBJ2-5	CSARDPQTGLGETQYF
TRBV25-1	TRBJ1-5	CATWTVDSNQPQHF
TRBV4-2	TRBJ1-2	CASSREPGRGDYGYTF
TRBV12-3/TRBV12-4	TRBJ1-6	CASGQGQYNSPLHF
TRBV7-9	TRBJ2-5	CASSLAPGETQYF
TRBV30	TRBJ1-1	CAWSVSAEAFF
TRBV3-1	TRBJ2-1	CASSPLDSSVNEQFF
TRBV7-2	TRBJ1-2	CASSSGGDLWSFYGYTF
TRBV24-1	TRBJ1-1	CATSFGEWAEAFF
TRBV30	TRBJ2-3	CARGTDTQYF
TRBV10-3	TRBJ2-2	CAIPGQTNTGELFF
TRBV9	TRBJ1-1	CASSIVTNTEAFF
TRBV7-2	TRBJ2-1	CASSPEWDSVFF
TRBV6-5	TRBJ1-2	CVSSVLGTGIGYTF
TRBV7-2	NA	CASSLGLAGDYEQYF
TRBV4-3	TRBJ2-5	CASSLFGGAEETQYF
TRBV30	TRBJ1-1	CAWSPRDSKMNTEAFF
TRBV12-3/TRBV12-4	TRBJ2-3	CASSLESRLGGTDMQYF
TRBV2	TRBJ1-2	CASSETGGIYGYTF
TRBV30	TRBJ2-1	CAWKLDSYEQFF
TRBV6-1	TRBJ1-1	CASSESGTAREAFF
TRBV7-2	TRBJ2-7	CASSLLVVSYEQYF
TRBV4-2	TRBJ2-7	CASSPRRGAYEQYF
TRBV5-6	TRBJ2-5	CASSLRSGIQTQYF
TRBV27	TRBJ2-2	CASSFSGGTGELFF